These T cell receptor beta chains were read from a single sample in a study of blood T cell repertoires in COVID-19. Measured with immunoSEQ multiplex PCR; TCRdb has only the in-frame clones, and not every one. The sample lists tens of thousands of clones, about nine tenths occurring once. Material for sequencing was peripheral blood. Source of these receptors: a man aged 30 to 45 with acute or convalescent COVID-19. The CDR3 runs from the conserved cysteine through the conserved F or W. Each record gives: J gene, V gene, clone size, CDR3 length, D gene, CDR3 DNA, CDR3 protein. A D gene is named only where the DNA matches it firmly. Expanded clones get a size class; other rows say once, few or many, or leave the size out.

j_call: TRBJ1-3
v_call: TRBV15
clone_size: -
cdr3_length: 14
d_call: -
cdr3_nt: TGTGCCACCACCCAGGGGATCTCTGGAAACACCATATATTTT
cdr3_aa: CATTQGISGNTIYF

j_call: TRBJ1-1
v_call: TRBV5-5
clone_size: -
cdr3_length: 15
d_call: TRBD1
cdr3_nt: TGTGCCAGCATCTTGTTCAGGGGGCGCGACACTGAAGCTTTCTTT
cdr3_aa: CASILFRGRDTEAFF

j_call: TRBJ1-2
v_call: TRBV2
clone_size: -
cdr3_length: 11
d_call: -
cdr3_nt: TGTGCCAGCACATCCTCGGGGGGCTACACCTTC
cdr3_aa: CASTSSGGYTF

j_call: TRBJ2-1
v_call: TRBV13
clone_size: -
cdr3_length: 11
d_call: -
cdr3_nt: TGTGCCAGCAGCTCTTTCAATGAGCAGTTCTTC
cdr3_aa: CASSSFNEQFF

j_call: TRBJ2-7
v_call: TRBV6-5
clone_size: once
cdr3_length: 14
d_call: -
cdr3_nt: TGTGCCGCCTGGTCACTAGGGAAATCCTACGAGCAGTACTTC
cdr3_aa: CAAWSLGKSYEQYF

j_call: TRBJ2-3
v_call: TRBV27
clone_size: -
cdr3_length: 18
d_call: TRBD2
cdr3_nt: TGTGCCAGCAGTTTAAGAGGTAGCGGGGGGCTTAGCACAGATACGCAGTATTTT
cdr3_aa: CASSLRGSGGLSTDTQYF

j_call: TRBJ2-2
v_call: TRBV4-2
clone_size: -
cdr3_length: 17
d_call: -
cdr3_nt: TGTGCCAGCAGCCAAGATATCACAGGTTCTCAATCCGGGGAGCTGTTTTTT
cdr3_aa: CASSQDITGSQSGELFF

j_call: TRBJ2-5
v_call: TRBV5-1
clone_size: -
cdr3_length: 15
d_call: TRBD1
cdr3_nt: TGCGCCAGCAGCCGGACGACAGGGGGAAGAGAGACCCAGTACTTC
cdr3_aa: CASSRTTGGRETQYF

j_call: TRBJ2-5
v_call: TRBV5-6
clone_size: -
cdr3_length: 14
d_call: TRBD2
cdr3_nt: TGTGCCAGCAGCTCTCTAGCGGGACAAGAGACCCAGTACTTC
cdr3_aa: CASSSLAGQETQYF

j_call: TRBJ1-6
v_call: TRBV12-3/TRBV12-4
clone_size: -
cdr3_length: 12
d_call: TRBD1
cdr3_nt: TGTGCCAGCACCATCGACAGGGAGACCCTCCACTTT
cdr3_aa: CASTIDRETLHF

j_call: TRBJ2-2
v_call: TRBV27
clone_size: -
cdr3_length: 15
d_call: TRBD2
cdr3_nt: TGTGCCAGCCGGCCGGGACTAGCGAAACCCGGGGAGCTGTTTTTT
cdr3_aa: CASRPGLAKPGELFF

j_call: TRBJ1-1
v_call: TRBV27
clone_size: -
cdr3_length: 15
d_call: TRBD1
cdr3_nt: TGTGCCAGCAGACACGACAGGGGGCCGAACACTGAAGCTTTCTTT
cdr3_aa: CASRHDRGPNTEAFF

j_call: TRBJ1-2
v_call: TRBV19
clone_size: -
cdr3_length: 12
d_call: TRBD1
cdr3_nt: TGTGCCAGTTACAGGGGGGGCTATGGCTACACCTTC
cdr3_aa: CASYRGGYGYTF

j_call: TRBJ1-6
v_call: TRBV30
clone_size: -
cdr3_length: 14
d_call: -
cdr3_nt: TGTGCCTGGAGTGCGTTGCAGGGCAATTCACCCCTCCACTTT
cdr3_aa: CAWSALQGNSPLHF

j_call: TRBJ1-5
v_call: TRBV19
clone_size: once
cdr3_length: 14
d_call: -
cdr3_nt: TGTGCCAGTAGTACGCAGGGTTCCGGTCAGCCCCAGCATTTT
cdr3_aa: CASSTQGSGQPQHF

j_call: TRBJ1-5
v_call: TRBV6-2/TRBV6-3
clone_size: -
cdr3_length: 13
d_call: -
cdr3_nt: TGTGCCAGCAGTAGTGGGACTAATCAGCCCCAGCATTTT
cdr3_aa: CASSSGTNQPQHF

j_call: TRBJ1-4
v_call: TRBV19
clone_size: -
cdr3_length: 15
d_call: TRBD1
cdr3_nt: TGTGCCAGTAGTCTCGGACAGGGGCGTAATGAAAAACTGTTTTTT
cdr3_aa: CASSLGQGRNEKLFF

j_call: TRBJ1-4
v_call: TRBV19
clone_size: -
cdr3_length: 15
d_call: -
cdr3_nt: TGTGCCAGTAGTGTAACCGGGACATCTTACGAAAAACTGTTTTTT
cdr3_aa: CASSVTGTSYEKLFF

j_call: TRBJ2-1
v_call: TRBV10-3
clone_size: -
cdr3_length: 13
d_call: -
cdr3_nt: TGTGCCATCAGTGCGTCTTCTTACAATGAGCAGTTCTTC
cdr3_aa: CAISASSYNEQFF

j_call: TRBJ1-1
v_call: TRBV6-1
clone_size: -
cdr3_length: 14
d_call: TRBD1
cdr3_nt: TGTGCCAGCAGTCGGGACAGGGGATACACTGAAGCTTTCTTT
cdr3_aa: CASSRDRGYTEAFF

j_call: TRBJ2-3
v_call: TRBV5-4
clone_size: -
cdr3_length: 15
d_call: TRBD2
cdr3_nt: TGTGCCAGCAGCCGTAGCGGGGGGGCCACAGATACGCAGTATTTT
cdr3_aa: CASSRSGGATDTQYF

j_call: TRBJ1-4
v_call: TRBV6-6
clone_size: -
cdr3_length: 16
d_call: -
cdr3_nt: TGTGCCAGCAGTTACTCGACGGGGGTTAAGGATGAAAAACTGTTTTTT
cdr3_aa: CASSYSTGVKDEKLFF

j_call: TRBJ2-2
v_call: TRBV6-6
clone_size: few
cdr3_length: 13
d_call: -
cdr3_nt: TGTGCCGGGTGGGCAGGAAACACCGGGGAGCTGTTTTTT
cdr3_aa: CAGWAGNTGELFF

j_call: TRBJ1-2
v_call: TRBV4-2
clone_size: once
cdr3_length: 13
d_call: TRBD1
cdr3_nt: TGTGCCAGCAGCCCGATCGACAGGGACGGCTACACCTTC
cdr3_aa: CASSPIDRDGYTF

j_call: TRBJ1-1
v_call: TRBV7-3
clone_size: -
cdr3_length: 14
d_call: -
cdr3_nt: TGTGCCAGCAGCTTGGGGGCGCTGAACACTGAAGCTTTCTTT
cdr3_aa: CASSLGALNTEAFF

j_call: TRBJ1-2
v_call: TRBV12-3/TRBV12-4
clone_size: -
cdr3_length: 13
d_call: -
cdr3_nt: TGTGCCAGCAGTCCGGGACACACCTATGGCTACACCTTC
cdr3_aa: CASSPGHTYGYTF

j_call: TRBJ2-3
v_call: TRBV27
clone_size: -
cdr3_length: 16
d_call: -
cdr3_nt: TGTGCCAGCAGCCCCAGGGATGTGCTCGAAGCAGATACGCAGTATTTT
cdr3_aa: CASSPRDVLEADTQYF

j_call: TRBJ1-1
v_call: TRBV7-8
clone_size: medium-sized
cdr3_length: 14
d_call: -
cdr3_nt: TGTGCCAGCAGCAGACTCGGAGGGGACACTGAAGCTTTCTTT
cdr3_aa: CASSRLGGDTEAFF

j_call: TRBJ1-2
v_call: TRBV7-8
clone_size: few
cdr3_length: 16
d_call: -
cdr3_nt: TGTGCCAGCAGCTTAGTCGGAGGACTTTCTAACTATGGCTACACCTTC
cdr3_aa: CASSLVGGLSNYGYTF

j_call: TRBJ2-1
v_call: TRBV3-1/TRBV3-2
clone_size: -
cdr3_length: 14
d_call: -
cdr3_nt: TGTGCCAGCAGCCATACTAGACAGGCTAATGAGCAGTTCTTC
cdr3_aa: CASSHTRQANEQFF

j_call: TRBJ1-2
v_call: TRBV6-5
clone_size: -
cdr3_length: 13
d_call: -
cdr3_nt: TGTGCCAGCAGTATCAATGAGGGTTATGGCTACACCTTC
cdr3_aa: CASSINEGYGYTF

j_call: TRBJ2-1
v_call: TRBV7-3
clone_size: -
cdr3_length: 13
d_call: -
cdr3_nt: TGTGCCAGCAGCTTGTACAGACCTTCGGAGCAGTTCTTC
cdr3_aa: CASSLYRPSEQFF

j_call: TRBJ2-5
v_call: TRBV19
clone_size: -
cdr3_length: 14
d_call: TRBD2
cdr3_nt: TGTGCCAGTAGTCCCCTGGGGGGGCAAGAGACCCAGTACTTC
cdr3_aa: CASSPLGGQETQYF

j_call: TRBJ1-1
v_call: TRBV4-2
clone_size: -
cdr3_length: 16
d_call: TRBD1
cdr3_nt: TGTGCCAGCAGCCAAGCTCAGAACAGGGGTAACACTGAAGCTTTCTTT
cdr3_aa: CASSQAQNRGNTEAFF

j_call: TRBJ2-3
v_call: TRBV4-2
clone_size: -
cdr3_length: 17
d_call: TRBD2
cdr3_nt: TGTGCCAGCAGCCTACAGGCATCGGGGGGGGCCACAGATACGCAGTATTTT
cdr3_aa: CASSLQASGGATDTQYF

j_call: TRBJ2-1
v_call: TRBV30
clone_size: few
cdr3_length: 16
d_call: TRBD2
cdr3_nt: TGTGCCTGGAGTTCCCCCGTAGCGGGAGGCTACGATGAGCAGTTCTTC
cdr3_aa: CAWSSPVAGGYDEQFF

j_call: TRBJ1-2
v_call: TRBV29-1
clone_size: -
cdr3_length: 13
d_call: -
cdr3_nt: TGCAGCGTTGAAAACAGGGTGGACTATGGCTACACCTTC
cdr3_aa: CSVENRVDYGYTF

j_call: TRBJ1-2
v_call: TRBV9
clone_size: -
cdr3_length: 16
d_call: TRBD1
cdr3_nt: TGTGCCAGCAGCGTCCCAACTCAGGGGGCTAACTATGGCTACACCTTC
cdr3_aa: CASSVPTQGANYGYTF

j_call: TRBJ2-3
v_call: TRBV9
clone_size: -
cdr3_length: 16
d_call: TRBD2
cdr3_nt: TGTGCCAGCAGCGTAGGTGCTAGCGGGAGCACAGATACGCAGTATTTT
cdr3_aa: CASSVGASGSTDTQYF

j_call: TRBJ1-2
v_call: TRBV12-3/TRBV12-4
clone_size: -
cdr3_length: 13
d_call: -
cdr3_nt: TGTGCCAGCGCCGGAGGGGGGGAGAATGGCTACACCTTC
cdr3_aa: CASAGGGENGYTF

j_call: TRBJ1-1
v_call: TRBV18
clone_size: -
cdr3_length: 17
d_call: TRBD1
cdr3_nt: TGTGCCAGCTCACCAAGTCGGACAGGGGGCAAGTACACTGAAGCTTTCTTT
cdr3_aa: CASSPSRTGGKYTEAFF

j_call: TRBJ2-2
v_call: TRBV2
clone_size: -
cdr3_length: 15
d_call: TRBD2
cdr3_nt: TGTGCCAGCACCTCTACCGGGAGCGGGGTCGGGGAGCTGTTTTTT
cdr3_aa: CASTSTGSGVGELFF

j_call: TRBJ2-7
v_call: TRBV7-2
clone_size: -
cdr3_length: 14
d_call: TRBD1
cdr3_nt: TGTGCCAGCAGCTCCAGACAGGGGTCGTACGAGCAGTACTTC
cdr3_aa: CASSSRQGSYEQYF

j_call: TRBJ2-1
v_call: TRBV6-5
clone_size: -
cdr3_length: 15
d_call: TRBD2
cdr3_nt: TGTGCCAGCAGGGTCGGGACTAGCGTTTACAATGAGCAGTTCTTC
cdr3_aa: CASRVGTSVYNEQFF

j_call: TRBJ2-1
v_call: TRBV28
clone_size: -
cdr3_length: 15
d_call: -
cdr3_nt: TGTGCCAGCAGTTTATCTGGGGACACTTACAATGAGCAGTTCTTC
cdr3_aa: CASSLSGDTYNEQFF

j_call: TRBJ1-1
v_call: TRBV6-5
clone_size: -
cdr3_length: 15
d_call: TRBD1
cdr3_nt: TGTGCCAGCAACACCCAGGGCAGGGGGCGAACTGAAGCTTTCTTT
cdr3_aa: CASNTQGRGRTEAFF

j_call: TRBJ2-3
v_call: TRBV14
clone_size: -
cdr3_length: 18
d_call: -
cdr3_nt: TGTGCCAGCAGCCATGGGGGCGGCTCACTCGGGTACACAGATACGCAGTATTTT
cdr3_aa: CASSHGGGSLGYTDTQYF

j_call: TRBJ2-6
v_call: TRBV19
clone_size: -
cdr3_length: 18
d_call: TRBD1
cdr3_nt: TGTGCCAGTAGTGAGAGGCCGATGACAGGGTCTGGGGCCAACGTCCTGACTTTC
cdr3_aa: CASSERPMTGSGANVLTF

j_call: TRBJ1-2
v_call: TRBV7-2
clone_size: -
cdr3_length: 15
d_call: TRBD1
cdr3_nt: TGTGCCAGCAGCCCCCAGGCGCAGGGGGCTCGGGGCTACACCTTC
cdr3_aa: CASSPQAQGARGYTF

j_call: TRBJ1-2
v_call: TRBV5-1
clone_size: -
cdr3_length: 14
d_call: -
cdr3_nt: TGCGCCAGCAGCCCCGCTCCAGGGCGATATGGCTACACCTTC
cdr3_aa: CASSPAPGRYGYTF

j_call: TRBJ2-7
v_call: TRBV19
clone_size: many
cdr3_length: 14
d_call: TRBD2
cdr3_nt: TGTGCCAGTAGTATCGGTAGCGGGGCCTACGAGCAGTACTTC
cdr3_aa: CASSIGSGAYEQYF

j_call: TRBJ1-3
v_call: TRBV3-1/TRBV3-2
clone_size: -
cdr3_length: 16
d_call: TRBD1
cdr3_nt: TGTGCCAGCAGCCGTGGACAGGTAACTTCTGGAAACACCATATATTTT
cdr3_aa: CASSRGQVTSGNTIYF

j_call: TRBJ2-5
v_call: TRBV29-1
clone_size: -
cdr3_length: 13
d_call: -
cdr3_nt: TGCAGCGTAGCCTCCTTATCGGGAGAGACCCAGTACTTC
cdr3_aa: CSVASLSGETQYF

j_call: TRBJ1-1
v_call: TRBV6-5
clone_size: -
cdr3_length: 14
d_call: -
cdr3_nt: TGTGCCAGCAGTTACCGGGGGTCGAACACTGAAGCTTTCTTT
cdr3_aa: CASSYRGSNTEAFF

j_call: TRBJ1-1
v_call: TRBV18
clone_size: -
cdr3_length: 17
d_call: -
cdr3_nt: TGTGCCAGCTCACCATTTGAGTCCAGGGGCACGAACACTGAAGCTTTCTTT
cdr3_aa: CASSPFESRGTNTEAFF

j_call: TRBJ1-5
v_call: TRBV24-1
clone_size: few
cdr3_length: 16
d_call: TRBD1
cdr3_nt: TGTGCCACCAAGAAACCGGGACAGCAAATGAATCAGCCCCAGCATTTT
cdr3_aa: CATKKPGQQMNQPQHF